Presented here are 13 T cell receptor beta chains from one specimen sequenced in a study of T cell responses to AZD1222 COVID-19 vaccine. The table came from immunoSEQ multiplex PCR; TCRdb's copy has only in-frame clones and leaves some out. The table records 93,000 or so clones, about nine tenths of them present only once. The sequences come from peripheral blood, collected on day 0 of AZD1222 vaccination. The receptors originated from an adult in good health.

The V and J genes are TRBV5-4 and TRBJ1-2; D remains unclear. The CDR3 covers 13 residues. With 4 bases removed from V and 7 bases from J, the gap between germline ends came to 14 bases. CDR1 is SGHNT and CDR2 is YYREEE in the germline V gene (reference sequence). CDR3 sequence: CASSLENRVGYTF. Here the CDR3 DNA reads TGTGCCAGCAGCCTCGAAAATAGGGTTGGCTACACCTTC. The full variable domain, in which reference TRBV5-4 and TRBJ1-2 provide the parts outside the CDR3, is ETGVTQSPTHLIKTRGQQVTLRCSSQSGHNTVSWYQQALGQGPQFIFQYYREEENGRGNFPPRFSGLQFPNYSSELNVNALELDDSALYLCASSLENRVGYTFGSGTRLTVV.

In its sample, this clone was seen once. This chain uses TRBV27 with TRBJ1-1, with TRBD1 matching over 9 bases. V lost 0 bases and J lost 6; bases outside the gene matches: 2. The CDR3 loop spans 14 amino acids. From germline, CDR1 is MNHEY and CDR2 SMNVEV (reference sequence). The CDR3 reads CASSLSGQGAEAFF. DNA for the CDR3: TGTGCCAGCAGTTTATCGGGACAGGGTGCTGAAGCTTTCTTT.

The V and J genes are TRBV9 and TRBJ2-3, with 7 nucleotides matching TRBD2. Germline lookup yields CDR1 SGDLS and CDR2 YYNGEE. J was trimmed by 0 bases and V by 3 bases; bases with no gene match: 4. This CDR3 has 15 residues. As DNA, the CDR3 is TGTGCCAGCAGCGCCGACGGGGGGAGCACAGATACGCAGTATTTT. This codes for CASSADGGSTDTQYF.

J is TRBJ2-3 and V is TRBV5-1, with TRBD2 matching 8 bases. The germline V gene has CDR1 SGHRS and CDR2 YFSETQ. This CDR3 region has 14 residues. J lost 6 bases, V lost 3 bases, and 6 bases had no gene match. The CDR3 sequence is CASSSSGSGDTQYF. CDR3 bases: TGCGCCAGCAGCTCCAGCGGGAGTGGGGATACGCAGTATTTT.

The chain carries TRBV7-9 and TRBJ2-2, with 9 bases identical to TRBD2. The CDR3 runs 17 residues. Germline V gene sequence: CDR1 SEHNR, CDR2 FQNEAQ (reference sequence). J gave up 0 bases and V 2 bases, and 4 bases lay outside the gene matches. CDR3 sequence reads: CASSLPVAGANTGELFF. The CDR3 DNA sequence: TGTGCCAGCAGCTTACCGGTAGCGGGAGCGAACACCGGGGAGCTGTTTTTT.

CDR3 bases: TGTGCCAGCAGCTCCGGTGACAGGGTTAACACTGAAGCTTTCTTT. Protein product: CASSSGDRVNTEAFF. The gene calls are TRBV28 and TRBJ1-1; 7 bases are shared with TRBD1. CDR3 length: 15 residues. V shed 6 bases and J 2 bases; nucleotides not matched to a gene: 9. Looked up from germline, CDR1 is MDHEN and CDR2 is SYDVKM.

This clone was picked up one time. This chain connects TRBV9 to TRBJ2-1; D is unclear. Germline lookup yields CDR1 SGDLS and CDR2 YYNGEE. CDR3 size: 15 residues. V lost 0 bases and J 3 bases, leaving 10 bases between the germline ends. CDR3 loop: CASSVESVIYNEQFF. The CDR3, as DNA: TGTGCCAGCAGCGTAGAGAGCGTAATCTACAATGAGCAGTTCTTC.

This clone appeared a single time. CDR3 nucleotides: TGTGCCTGGAGTGGTCAGGAGCGGAGCTCCTATAATTCACCCCTCCACTTT. It translates to CAWSGQERSSYNSPLHF. V and J are TRBV30 and TRBJ1-6; D remains ambiguous. Germline V gene sequence: CDR1 GTSNPN, CDR2 SVGIG (reference sequence). The V and J ends lost 1 base and 0 bases respectively, with 13 bases between them. There are 17 residues in the CDR3.

The rearrangement joins TRBV6-4 to TRBJ2-7; 9 bases line up with TRBD2. The germline V gene has CDR1 MRHNA and CDR2 SNTAGT. CDR3 length: 14 amino acids. V was clipped by 4 bases and J by 3 bases; unmatched bases: 4. CDR3 region: CASSVLAGDYEQYF. CDR3 DNA sequence: TGTGCCAGCAGTGTATTAGCGGGAGACTACGAGCAGTACTTC.

The gene calls are TRBV27 and TRBJ2-7; 12 nucleotides match TRBD2. The V gene's germline CDR1 is MNHEY and CDR2 SMNVEV (reference sequence). There are 17 residues in the CDR3. V lost 5 bases and J lost 10; bases outside the gene matches: 18. The CDR3 bases are TGTGCCAGCAGTACCCCGGGTGCTAGCGGGAGGGCCAACGCCCAGTACTTC. It translates to CASSTPGASGRANAQYF.

The chain has TRBV7-2 and TRBJ2-5; weak D call: TRBD1 (6 bases). The CDR3 loop spans 16 amino acids. Germline V CDR1 and CDR2: SGHTA, FQGNSA. The V end lost 1 base, the J end lost 4 bases, and 16 bases lay between the germline ends. Here the CDR3 DNA reads TGTGCCAGCAGCTTAGATGGGGCTGGGGGCGGAGAGACCCAGTACTTC. The encoded protein is CASSLDGAGGGETQYF.

The chain combines TRBV4-2 with TRBJ2-1, with D unclear. Per the germline V gene, CDR1 is LGHNA and CDR2 is YNFKEQ. V lost 1 base to trimming and J lost 2 bases, with 9 bases between them. CDR3 length: 15 amino acids. As DNA, the CDR3 is TGTGCCAGCAGCCAAGGGGGAATCACCTACAATGAGCAGTTCTTC. As protein: CASSQGGITYNEQFF.

The gene calls are TRBV2 and TRBJ2-1, with D perhaps matching TRBD2 (6 bases). V was clipped by 4 bases and J by 2 bases, with 12 bases between them. CDR1 and CDR2 (germline): SNHLY, FYNNEI. This CDR3 spans 15 amino acids. As DNA, the CDR3 is TGTGCCAGCAGTGGCCTCGCTAGCGCCTACAATGAGCAGTTCTTC. Translated: CASSGLASAYNEQFF.